The rows below give T cell receptor beta chains drawn from one sample of a study of blood T cell repertoires in COVID-19. Clones were sequenced by immunoSEQ multiplex PCR, and TCRdb holds only the in-frame ones, with some missing. The table lists about 180,000 clones, 70% to 90% of them singletons. Sequenced input: peripheral blood. The receptors come from a man in his sixties or seventies with active or convalescent COVID-19. Each CDR3 is given without its conserved first and last residue. Each record gives: V gene, J gene, CDR3 protein.

TRBV20-1,TRBJ2-3,SASPRAFTDTQY
TRBV5-1,TRBJ1-4,ASSLVEGANEKLF
TRBV6-2/TRBV6-3,TRBJ1-2,ASSSPGQGNYGYT
TRBV11-2,TRBJ1-4,ASSFGRHTEKLF
TRBV7-9,TRBJ1-5,ASSALDGDQPQH
TRBV11-2,TRBJ1-2,ASSSLRGPPF
TRBV19,TRBJ2-7,ASSPGTGGLYEQY
TRBV6-6,TRBJ1-2,ASSYPGGRFGYT
TRBV5-1,TRBJ1-6,ASSLDTYRGPRGSYNSPLH
TRBV5-1,TRBJ1-1,ASSSETGERAF
TRBV19,TRBJ1-5,ASSTLQGAFLQPQH
TRBV19,TRBJ2-3,ASSALSTQY
TRBV7-2,TRBJ2-1,ASSSLAGGGSYNEQF
TRBV24-1,TRBJ1-5,ATSDFGNQPQH
TRBV19,TRBJ2-3,ASSIDSTYTQY
TRBV9,TRBJ2-3,ASSRLAGGALSTDTQY
TRBV27,TRBJ1-1,ASMGRVGKAEAF
TRBV9,TRBJ2-3,ASSVGQGAGTQY
TRBV6-6,TRBJ1-1,ASSPTGGNTEAF
TRBV7-9,TRBJ1-2,ASRNDRDRVSYGYT
TRBV28,TRBJ2-3,ASSLYMFGLAFDTQY
TRBV28,TRBJ1-2,ASSLPAPMVYGYT
TRBV10-3,TRBJ1-1,AISESPRGRLGF
TRBV3-1/TRBV3-2,TRBJ2-2,ASSQVVTGELF
TRBV19,TRBJ1-1,ASRGQGAEAF
TRBV4-3,TRBJ1-5,ASSQAPHQDRVDQPQH
TRBV9,TRBJ2-7,ASSAGQVSSYEQY
TRBV5-1,TRBJ1-2,ASSLGQATEYGGYT
TRBV2,TRBJ1-2,ASSGDRGLYGYT
TRBV7-6,TRBJ2-4,ASSESAGQGIIQY
TRBV9,TRBJ1-1,ASSPPSGTVNTEAF
TRBV19,TRBJ1-1,ASSGQKLNEAF
TRBV2,TRBJ1-2,ASGTTGSGGYT
TRBV7-2,TRBJ2-1,ASSMGGSGGNEQF
TRBV24-1,TRBJ2-5,ATPAWGRGSEETQY
TRBV18,TRBJ2-7,ASSPSSRGSYEQY
TRBV18,TRBJ1-1,ASSPNRDRTEAF
TRBV5-5,TRBJ2-3,ASSPFGSGGWDTQY
TRBV18,TRBJ1-2,ASSFDGTGGRPYRYT
TRBV2,TRBJ1-5,ASSTSGQGNQPQH
TRBV9,TRBJ1-1,ASSVARMNTEAF
TRBV6-5,TRBJ1-3,AAARIPGNTIY
TRBV18,TRBJ2-7,ASSTGLVSYEQY
TRBV9,TRBJ2-7,ASSVGLGTSGRSNEQY
TRBV18,TRBJ1-6,ASSRDSYNSPLH